This TCR beta chain appears in the sequencing data of a study of immune evolution from preneoplasia to lung adenocarcinoma (dated by TCRdb to about 2021). General notes on the study: HLA loss of heterozygosity was seen in about 7%, 15% and 30% of AIS, MIA and ADC lesions, and in no AAH lesions. The study used immune gene expression, TCR sequencing and multiplex immunofluorescence to profile the immune contexture of lung adenocarcinoma precursors and invasive adenocarcinoma. Resected precursor lesions (AAH, AIS, MIA) and invasive adenocarcinomas were compared against paired morphologically normal lung tissue. The sample size was set by how many specimens were available, not by a prior power calculation. The immune data were integrated with whole exome sequencing and methylation data obtained from the same cohort of nodules. The overall cohort was made up of about 53 patients with pulmonary nodules who had surgical resection. The TCR sequencing data were obtained from 45 to 55 patients. It was reported in the study that 100 or so samples were used for TCR sequencing. POLYSOLVER was used to infer class I HLA alleles from exome data, and LOHHLA was used to detect allele-specific HLA loss. What the authors observed across the whole study: T cell clonality was highest in KRAS-mutant nodules compared with EGFR-mutant or double wild-type lesions. Normal lung had the highest top T cell clone frequencies, which appeared to decline progressively from AAH through AIS, MIA and invasive adenocarcinoma. Clonality was highest in normal lung, while later-stage lesions appeared to show lower clonality but higher T cell density and diversity. Findings were based on association rather than direct causation; larger cohorts with long-term follow-up and longitudinal biopsies were deemed needed. Because all patients were from Japan and China, applicability to Western populations was uncertain.

The CDR3 runs 16 residues from the cysteine to the phenylalanine. The kept DNA is CDR3 alone, 48 bases in frame from the first base. CDR1 and CDR2 are drawn from the germline V gene (reference sequence): SGHNT, YYREEE. Germline trimming amounts to 4 bases on V and 2 bases on J, with 9 as the count of junction bases outside the gene matches. Resection was performed on patients in Japan or China between the mid-2010s and the late 2010s. Two lung cancer pathologists independently confirmed the histologic diagnosis of each case on H&E slides. For nucleic acid extraction, premalignant or tumor cells were enriched by macro-dissection following pathologic assessment. The AllPrep DNA/RNA FFPE Kit was used to isolate DNA from FFPE tissue. Using the immunoSEQ hsTCRbeta Kit, TCR beta CDR3 regions were sequenced from DNA. The original methods were these. TCR sequencing data were analysed with the ImmunoSEQ Analyzer. T cell clonality was defined as 1 minus Pielou's evenness, as computed on productive rearrangements. To measure T cell diversity, the inverse Simpson index was applied to productive templates. T cell density was defined as TCR beta template counts normalized to usable DNA, with usable DNA estimated by amplification and sequencing of housekeeping genes. Two-sided Kruskal-Wallis tests were used to compare TCR metrics across histologic stages. Drawn from immuneACCESS, this table holds only the in-frame rearrangements with V and J called that TCRdb kept. Clones are partly lost; checked studies trace under half to an unresolved V gene and leave the rest unexplained. V, J and clone size reflect that table, while D and trimming were determined from the DNA. Across this sample there are roughly 5,700 clones, with roughly 75% seen only once. The ten largest account for more than 10% of the sample.

For this clone: The antigen it recognizes is unknown. Per-base qualities were not stored, and no clone one base away is much larger.

Sequencing was performed on FFPE minimally invasive lung adenocarcinoma tissue. The label giving this sample's cell subset or site can be read as: micro-invasive lung adenocarcinoma (MIA). This receptor was obtained from a person aged 60-80 years with lung adenocarcinoma. The chain links TRBV5-4 with TRBJ1-2; TRBD1 agrees with 9 junctional bases. The DNA sequence is TGTGCCAGCAGCCTAGGACAGGGGACATTAAACTATGGCTACACCTTC. This codes for CASSLGQGTLNYGYTF.